A single sample is the source of the 9 T cell receptor beta chains below, sequenced in a study of regulatory T cells in long-lasting Graves disease. Regarding time point: newly diagnosed GD, antithyroid drugs for less than 3 months. PBMC RNA served as the TCR library source. For TCR beta, libraries came from iRepertoire HTBI primers and Arm-PCR of CDR3 regions. In TCRdb, the multiplex PCR reads were re-called with MiXCR into one record per CDR3 protein. The table shows about 200,000 distinct CDR3 sequences, with approximately 19% occurring only once. A further study also used this sample, focusing on T cells in Graves' hyperthyroidism and ophthalmopathy.

Here the sequenced sample was peripheral blood mononuclear cells (PBMCs), taken at new diagnosis, from a patient treated with antithyroid drugs. The origin of the receptors is a woman in her thirties with Graves disease.

This clonotype came up many times. The chain links TRBV7-9 to TRBJ1-2; the D is unclear. CDR1 and CDR2 from the germline V gene are SEHNR and FQNEAQ (reference sequence). Trimming removed 1 base from V and 12 bases from J, with 12 bases in between. The CDR3 is made up of 12 amino acids. Written as DNA, the CDR3 is TGTGCCAGCAGCTTAGTACCGTTTTGGGACACCTTC. This sequence encodes CASSLVPFWDTF.

V and J are TRBV12-3 or TRBV12-4 and TRBJ1-1; D unclear. Deletions cut 4 bases from V and 5 bases from J, with 14 bases between. This CDR3 spans 14 amino acids. The CDR3 region is CASSYGFGNTEAFF. The DNA for the CDR3 is TGTGCCAGCAGTTATGGGTTTGGAAATACTGAAGCTTTCTTT.

Worth noting for this clonotype: Since a much larger clone is just one base distant, this may be a read error. This chain joins TRBV6-9 and TRBJ1-2; D might be TRBD1 (6 bases). Germline values: CDR1 MNHGY, CDR2 SVAAGI. The CDR3 is 15 amino acids. V was pared by 3 bases and J by 3 bases, with 14 bases between. The CDR3 loop reads CASSYVYREDYGYTF. The CDR3 DNA sequence: TGTGCCAGCAGTTACGTCTACAGGGAGGACTATGGCTACACCTTC.

The sample holds a few counts of this clonotype. Just one base apart from a much larger clone, this may be a read error. The conserved closing phenylalanine or tryptophan is absent in this CDR3, likely reflecting a read error. This chain uses TRBV6-5 with TRBJ1-2, with D hard to call. The CDR3 runs 14 residues. Looked up from germline, CDR1 is MNHEY and CDR2 is SVGAGI. V was pared by 0 bases and J by 2 bases, with 7 bases between. CDR3 in amino acids: CASSYSEGNYGYTL. CDR3 DNA sequence: TGTGCCAGCAGTTACTCGGAGGGAAACTATGGCTACACCCTC.

This clonotype was observed at least ten times. The J gene is TRBJ1-1, the V gene TRBV6-5, with D possibly TRBD1 on 6 matching bases. Trimming cost V 0 bases and J 1 base, with 9 bases left between them. The germline V gene has CDR1 MNHEY and CDR2 SVGAGI. The CDR3 has 15 residues. The chain's CDR3 is CASSYSDSPNTEAFF. CDR3 nucleotides: TGTGCCAGCAGTTACTCGGACAGCCCGAACACTGAAGCTTTCTTT.

This clonotype was recorded many times. The chain has TRBV6-1 and TRBJ1-2, with D perhaps TRBD1 (5 bases). CDR3 length: 16 residues. The V gene's germline CDR1 is MNHNS and CDR2 SASEGT. The germline V and J ends were trimmed by 6 bases and 0 bases, with 17 bases remaining between them. This CDR3 reads CASSELGTATNYGYTF. The CDR3 DNA sequence: TGTGCCAGCAGCGAACTCGGGACCGCCACTAACTATGGCTACACCTTC.

This clonotype was picked up many times. V gene TRBV3-1 combines with J gene TRBJ1-1; D is unclear. Deletions cut 2 bases from V and 10 bases from J, with 14 bases between. CDR3 length: 13 amino acids. CDR1 is LGHDT and CDR2 is YNNKEL in the germline V gene (reference sequence). In nucleotides, the CDR3 is TGTGCCAGCAGCCAATCCCGAGACGGGGTAGCTTTCTTT. This codes for CASSQSRDGVAFF.

This clonotype was observed at least ten times. The chain is built from TRBV20-1 and TRBJ2-1; possibly TRBD2 for D (5 bases). Germline V CDR1 and CDR2: DFQATT, SNEGSKA (reference sequence). This CDR3 has 14 amino acids. The ends were cut back, 3 bases at V and 4 bases at J, with 13 bases in the middle. The DNA of the CDR3 is TGCAGTGCTAGGGAGGTCAGTGCGTACAATGAGCAGTTCTTC. Translating it yields CSAREVSAYNEQFF.

This clonotype has at least ten counts. This rearrangement joins TRBV11-2 to TRBJ2-1, with D unresolved. CDR1 is SGHAT and CDR2 is FQNNGV in the germline V gene. V was cut by 5 bases and J by 6 bases, with 14 bases left in between. This CDR3 contains 14 residues. The CDR3 nucleotides read TGTGCCAGCAGCCCGACGGACGCCCGCAATGAGCAGTTCTTC. Encoded protein: CASSPTDARNEQFF.